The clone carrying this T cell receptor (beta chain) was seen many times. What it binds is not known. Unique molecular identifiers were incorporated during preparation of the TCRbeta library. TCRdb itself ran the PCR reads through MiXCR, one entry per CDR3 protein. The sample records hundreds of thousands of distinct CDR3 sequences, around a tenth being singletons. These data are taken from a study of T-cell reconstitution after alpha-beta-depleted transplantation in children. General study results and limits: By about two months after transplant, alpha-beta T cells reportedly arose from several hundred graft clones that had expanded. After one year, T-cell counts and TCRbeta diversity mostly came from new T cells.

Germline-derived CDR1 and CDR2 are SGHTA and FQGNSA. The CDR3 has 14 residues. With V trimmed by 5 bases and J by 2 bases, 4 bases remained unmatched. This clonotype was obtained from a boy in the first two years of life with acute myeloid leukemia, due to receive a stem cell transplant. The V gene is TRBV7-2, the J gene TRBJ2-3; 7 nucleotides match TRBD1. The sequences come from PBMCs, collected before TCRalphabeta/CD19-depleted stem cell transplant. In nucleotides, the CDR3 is TGTGCCAGCAGCCCGGACAGGTTCACAGATACGCAGTATTTT. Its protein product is CASSPDRFTDTQYF.